A selection of T cell receptor beta chains follows, all from one sample in a study of blood T cells in healthy people across ages. In TCRdb, the 5' RACE reads were re-called with MiXCR into one record per CDR3 protein. The sample records about 1.7 million distinct CDR3 sequences, 28% being singletons. Sequenced sample: blood. The receptors stem from a woman aged 25 to 39 in good health. Each CDR3 is given with its conserved first and last residue. The order of the fields is D gene, clone size, V gene, J gene, CDR3 DNA, CDR3 protein. The D gene is left open where the match is weak. Rows may omit the clone size; those that give it use once, few, many or a size class.

>NA|NA|TRBV5-6|TRBJ2-7
TGTGCCAGCAGCTCGGGTCGGAGCGTGGCCTACGAGCAGTACTTC
CASSSGRSVAYEQYF
>NA|NA|TRBV6-6|TRBJ2-3
TGTGCCAGCGTCGAGCAAAACACAGATACGCAGTATTTT
CASVEQNTDTQYF
>TRBD2|many|TRBV29-1|TRBJ2-1
TGCAGCGTTGATAGCGGGGGGGCCACCTACAATGAGCAGTTCTTC
CSVDSGGATYNEQFF
>NA|NA|TRBV20-1|TRBJ1-5
TGCAGTGCTAGAGCCATGGGGGCTAATCAGCCCCAGCATTTT
CSARAMGANQPQHF
>NA|NA|TRBV21-1|TRBJ2-5
TGTGCCAACAGCAGTGATCTAGAGACCCAGTACTTC
CANSSDLETQYF
>NA|NA|TRBV9|TRBJ2-7
TGTGCCAGCAGCGTAGGGGGCGACTGCTACGAGCAGTACTTC
CASSVGGDCYEQYF
>NA|NA|TRBV2|TRBJ1-2
TGTGCCAGCAGTGAAAGAGGGACCTTCGTTGGCTACACCTTC
CASSERGTFVGYTF
>NA|NA|TRBV7-3|TRBJ2-3
TGTGCCAGCAGCTCACAGGGACCGCCGAGCACAGATACGCAGTATTTT
CASSSQGPPSTDTQYF
>TRBD2|many|TRBV11-2|TRBJ2-7
TGTGCCAGCAGACCGACTAGCGGGAGCGACGAGCAGTACTTC
CASRPTSGSDEQYF
>NA|NA|TRBV7-2|TRBJ1-6
TGTGCCAGCAGCCTCCTCCGGGGAGCTAATTCACCCCTCCACTTT
CASSLLRGANSPLHF
>NA|many|TRBV5-1|TRBJ1-2
TGCGCCAGCAGCTTGGAACAGGAGGGTGGCTACACCTTC
CASSLEQEGGYTF
>NA|few|TRBV5-1|TRBJ2-1
TGCGCCAGCAGCCCCCCGGATTGGGGCAATGAGCAGTTCTTC
CASSPPDWGNEQFF
>NA|few|TRBV12-3/TRBV12-4|TRBJ1-2
TGTGCCAGCAGCCCGAGGACACGTAACTATGGCTACACCTTC
CASSPRTRNYGYTF
>NA|NA|TRBV28|TRBJ2-1
TGTGCCAGCAGTCTTAACAGGGCTCCTAGGGATGAGCAGTTCTTC
CASSLNRAPRDEQFF
>NA|NA|TRBV3-1|TRBJ1-2
TGTGCCAGCAGCCAATCTCGGGGTTCCTATGGCTACACCTTC
CASSQSRGSYGYTF
>NA|once|TRBV2|TRBJ1-4
TGTGCCAGCAGTGAAATCCGAGGGGACTCAGCTAATGAAAAACTGTTTTTT
CASSEIRGDSANEKLFF
>NA|few|TRBV4-3|TRBJ2-3
TGCGCCAGCAGCCAAGATCTTGCGGGCTACACAGATACGCAGTATTTT
CASSQDLAGYTDTQYF
>NA|NA|TRBV28|TRBJ1-2
TGTGCCAGCAGTTTACCCTCCCCTTCCCAGACCTATGGCTACACCTTC
CASSLPSPSQTYGYTF
>TRBD1|many|TRBV12-3/TRBV12-4|TRBJ2-7
TGTGCCAGCAGCTCCGGGACAGGGGGGACCTACGAGCAGTACTTC
CASSSGTGGTYEQYF
>NA|NA|TRBV5-1|TRBJ2-3
TGCGCCAGCAGCTTGGAATGGCCTCCAGGGAGGGATACGCAGTATTTT
CASSLEWPPGRDTQYF
>NA|many|TRBV27|TRBJ2-3
TGTGCCAGCAGTTTATCGGTGGCAGATACGCAGTATTTT
CASSLSVADTQYF
>NA|many|TRBV12-3/TRBV12-4|TRBJ2-5
TGTGCCAGCAGTTTATCAGCAAGGGAGACCCAGTACTTC
CASSLSARETQYF
>NA|NA|TRBV20-1|TRBJ1-6
TGCAGTGCTCGTTCCGGGACACATAATTCACCCCTCCACTTT
CSARSGTHNSPLHF
>TRBD2|few|TRBV4-1|TRBJ2-5
TGCGCCAGCAGCTCCTTCTTAGCGGGGGGGTTAAGGGAGACCCAGTACTTC
CASSSFLAGGLRETQYF
>NA|few|TRBV7-8|TRBJ1-2
TGTGCCAGCAGCCACGCGGCGGGGGGCTACACCTTC
CASSHAAGGYTF
>TRBD1|few|TRBV10-3|TRBJ2-7
TGTGCCGCGACCCCGGGGACAGGGAAGGACGAGCAGTACTTC
CAATPGTGKDEQYF
>NA|few|TRBV12-3/TRBV12-4|TRBJ2-6
TGTGCCAGCAGCCTTTGGACAGCCGGGGCCAACGTCCTGACTTTC
CASSLWTAGANVLTF
>NA|NA|TRBV20-1|TRBJ2-3
TGCAGTGCTCAGATCCAGGGGACTCGGTATTTT
CSAQIQGTRYF
>TRBD1|NA|TRBV20-1|TRBJ2-2
TGCAGTGCTGGAATACAGGGGGCCAATACCGGGGAGCTGTTTTTT
CSAGIQGANTGELFF
>NA|few|TRBV7-2|TRBJ2-6
TGTGCCAGCAGCTTATCTGGGGCCAACGTCCGGACTTTC
CASSLSGANVRTF
>TRBD2|many|TRBV5-1|TRBJ2-7
TGCGCCAGCAGCTCAATAGGTAGCGGGAGGTACGACGAGCAGTACTTC
CASSSIGSGRYDEQYF
>NA|NA|TRBV28|TRBJ1-2
TGTGCCAGCGGACCGGGTGGAACCTCTGGCTATGGCTACACCTTC
CASGPGGTSGYGYTF
>TRBD1|many|TRBV4-3|TRBJ2-5
TGCGCCAGCAGTCTAACAGGGGTAGGGACCCAGTACTTC
CASSLTGVGTQYF